This T cell receptor (beta chain) was identified in a study of T cell clusters in autoimmune cytopenias. Study findings and constraints: TRB repertoire shifts in secondary cytopenia and chronic lymphocytic leukemia mostly reflected lymphoma, not autoimmunity.

Germline V CDR1 and CDR2: SGHNT, YYREEE (reference sequence). This CDR3 is built from 16 residues. TRB was amplified by touch-down multiplex PCR, primer pools A and B combined. TCRdb processed the multiplex PCR reads again and assigns one entry to each CDR3 protein, with no DNA. The sample holds about 11,000 distinct CDR3 sequences. Each sample's input was 250 to 300 ng genomic DNA, approximately 37,500 genome equivalents. As regards this clonotype: Antigen: not known.

This same sample was also part of a study on T cell repertoires in aging, cancer and after chemotherapy. That paper adds: Clear clonal overlap appeared across healthy donor samples taken over several months to years. Untreated cancer patients had significantly lower blood TCR diversity than age-matched healthy donors.

The sequenced sample was peripheral blood. The receptor's source is a human donor in good health. This chain joins TRBV5-4 and TRBJ2-7; the D call of TRBD2 rests on TCRdb alone, since no DNA is present to check it. The CDR3 protein is CASSFFTGLAGAEQYF.